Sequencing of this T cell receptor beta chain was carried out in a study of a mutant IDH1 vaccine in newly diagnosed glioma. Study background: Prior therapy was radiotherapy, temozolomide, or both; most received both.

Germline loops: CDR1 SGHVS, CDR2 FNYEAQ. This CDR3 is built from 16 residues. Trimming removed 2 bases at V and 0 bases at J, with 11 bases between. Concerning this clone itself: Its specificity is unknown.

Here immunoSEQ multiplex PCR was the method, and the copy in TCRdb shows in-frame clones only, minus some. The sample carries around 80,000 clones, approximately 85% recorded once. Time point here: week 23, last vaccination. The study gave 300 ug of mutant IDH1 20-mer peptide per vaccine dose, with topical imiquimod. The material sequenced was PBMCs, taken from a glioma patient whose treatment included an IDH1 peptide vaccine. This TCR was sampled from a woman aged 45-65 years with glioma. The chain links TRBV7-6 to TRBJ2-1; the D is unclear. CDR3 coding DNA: TGTGCCAGCAGCTTAAACCCCGCTAGCTCCTACAATGAGCAGTTCTTC. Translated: CASSLNPASSYNEQFF.